These 5 T cell receptor beta chains were all obtained from the same sample, sequenced in a study of early T cells in non-severe SARS-CoV-2 infection. Using its own MiXCR run on the 5' RACE reads, TCRdb lists one record per CDR3 protein. The sample lists about 77,000 distinct CDR3 sequences, more than 10% seen once, with 15% to 17% in the top ten. Material: whole blood, obtained at baseline. These receptors were obtained from an adult who was a healthcare worker with PCR-confirmed SARS-CoV-2 infection or an uninfected control (not recorded which). The donor label of this sample is uncertain.

This clonotype appeared a few times. The CDR3 DNA follows: TGTGCCAGCAGTTGGACTAGCGGAACGGAGACCCAGTACTTC. Amino acids: CASSWTSGTETQYF. The V gene is TRBV12-3 or TRBV12-4, the J gene TRBJ2-5, with 10 bases aligning to TRBD2. V shed 4 bases and J 5 bases; nucleotides not matched to a gene: 4. The CDR3 is 14 residues long.

This clonotype was seen at least ten times. The CDR3 end shows no conserved phenylalanine or tryptophan, and so a read error is likely. It is unclear where the CDR3 begins or ends on the DNA, so no DNA is shown, and the CDR3 is as TCRdb lists it. V and J are TRBV11-2 and TRBJ2-1; the listed D gene, TRBD2, was not tested against the DNA. The CDR3 has 13 amino acids, counting both end residues. From germline, CDR1 is SGHAT and CDR2 FQNNGV. The chain's CDR3 is CASSSKSPGVLVV.

The rearrangement uses TRBV27 and TRBJ2-7; TRBD1 matches at 7 bases. The CDR3 is 15 amino acids. Trimming cost V 5 bases and J 3 bases; bases outside gene matches: 10. Germline V gene data show CDR1 as MNHEY and CDR2 as SMNVEV (reference sequence). The CDR3 bases are TGTGCCAGCAGTCAAGACAGGGTGGGGTACTACGAGCAGTACTTC. It is translated as CASSQDRVGYYEQYF.

The chain joins TRBV5-1 to TRBJ1-6; maybe TRBD1 (5 bases). V lost 1 base and J lost 14, with 16 bases in between. CDR1 is SGHRS, CDR2 YFSETQ, per germline. The length of the CDR3 is 14 residues. The CDR3 is CASSLTGRVGTLHF. Written as DNA, the CDR3 is TGCGCCAGCAGCTTGACAGGCCGAGTGGGGACCCTCCACTTT.

J is TRBJ1-5 and V is TRBV5-1; TRBD1 is a possible D gene (6 bases). V shed 0 bases and J shed 7 bases, with 17 bases lying between them. Germline lookup yields CDR1 SGHRS and CDR2 YFSETQ. CDR3 length equals 16 residues. The chain's CDR3 is CASSLGTLSGGQPQHF. CDR3 DNA sequence: TGCGCCAGCAGCTTGGGGACCCTCTCCGGGGGCCAGCCCCAGCATTTT.